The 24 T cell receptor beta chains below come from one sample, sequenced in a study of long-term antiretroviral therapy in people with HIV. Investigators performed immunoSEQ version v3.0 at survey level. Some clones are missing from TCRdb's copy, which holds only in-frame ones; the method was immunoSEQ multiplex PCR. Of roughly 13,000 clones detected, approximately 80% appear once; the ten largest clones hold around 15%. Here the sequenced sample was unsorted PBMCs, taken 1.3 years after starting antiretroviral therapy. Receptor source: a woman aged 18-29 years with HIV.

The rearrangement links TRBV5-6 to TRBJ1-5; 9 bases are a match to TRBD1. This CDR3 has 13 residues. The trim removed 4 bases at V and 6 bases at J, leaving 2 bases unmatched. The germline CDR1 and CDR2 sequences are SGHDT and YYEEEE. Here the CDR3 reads CASSPGQGQPQHF. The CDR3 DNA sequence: TGTGCCAGCAGCCCGGGACAGGGTCAGCCCCAGCATTTT.

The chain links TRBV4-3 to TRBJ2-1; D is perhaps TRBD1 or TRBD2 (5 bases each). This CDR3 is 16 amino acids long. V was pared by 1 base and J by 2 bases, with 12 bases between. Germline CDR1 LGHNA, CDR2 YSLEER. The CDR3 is CASSQVREGPYNEQFF. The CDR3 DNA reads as TGCGCCAGCAGCCAAGTACGAGAGGGGCCCTACAATGAGCAGTTCTTC.

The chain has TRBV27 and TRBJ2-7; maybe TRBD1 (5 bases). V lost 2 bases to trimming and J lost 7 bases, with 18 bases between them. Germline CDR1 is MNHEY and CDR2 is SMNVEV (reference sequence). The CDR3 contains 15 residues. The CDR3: CASSLTLSREGEQYF. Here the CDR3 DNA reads TGTGCCAGCAGTTTAACATTGTCCAGGGAAGGAGAGCAGTACTTC.

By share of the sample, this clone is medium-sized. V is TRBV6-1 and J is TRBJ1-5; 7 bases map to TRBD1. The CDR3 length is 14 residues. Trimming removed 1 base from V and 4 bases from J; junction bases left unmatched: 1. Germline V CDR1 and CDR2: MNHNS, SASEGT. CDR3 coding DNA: TGTGCCAGCAGTGAAGACAGGGGAAATCAGCCCCAGCATTTT. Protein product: CASSEDRGNQPQHF.

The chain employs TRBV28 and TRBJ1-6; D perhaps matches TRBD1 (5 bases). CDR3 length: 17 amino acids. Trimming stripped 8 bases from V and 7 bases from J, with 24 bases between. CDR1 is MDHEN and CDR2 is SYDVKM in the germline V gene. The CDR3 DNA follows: TGTGCCAGCGTCTCAACTTATACAGGCACATTAAATTCACCCCTCCACTTT. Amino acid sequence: CASVSTYTGTLNSPLHF.

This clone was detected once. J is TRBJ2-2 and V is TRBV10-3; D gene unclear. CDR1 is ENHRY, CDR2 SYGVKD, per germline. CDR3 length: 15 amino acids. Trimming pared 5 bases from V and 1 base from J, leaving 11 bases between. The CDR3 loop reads CAISSQWGNTGELFF. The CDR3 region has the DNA TGTGCCATCAGTTCTCAGTGGGGGAACACCGGGGAGCTGTTTTTT.

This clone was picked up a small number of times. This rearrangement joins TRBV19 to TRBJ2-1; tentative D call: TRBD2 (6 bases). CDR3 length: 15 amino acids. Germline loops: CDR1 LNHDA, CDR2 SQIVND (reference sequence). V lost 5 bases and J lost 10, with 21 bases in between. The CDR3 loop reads CASSSQGWDGGEQFF. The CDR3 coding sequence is TGTGCCAGTAGTTCCCAGGGATGGGACGGAGGGGAGCAGTTCTTC.

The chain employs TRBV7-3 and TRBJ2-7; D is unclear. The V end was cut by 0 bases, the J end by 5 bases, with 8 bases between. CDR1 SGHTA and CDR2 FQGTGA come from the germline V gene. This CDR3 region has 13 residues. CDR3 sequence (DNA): TGTGCCAGCAGCTTAACTGGTGGTAACGAGCAGTACTTC. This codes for CASSLTGGNEQYF.

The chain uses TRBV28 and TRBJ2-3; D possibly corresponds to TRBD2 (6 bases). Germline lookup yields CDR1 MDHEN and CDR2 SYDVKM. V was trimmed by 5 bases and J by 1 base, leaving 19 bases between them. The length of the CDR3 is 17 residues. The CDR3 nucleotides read TGTGCCAGCAGTCCGTCCCCCGGGGGAGACCGCACAGATACGCAGTATTTT. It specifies CASSPSPGGDRTDTQYF. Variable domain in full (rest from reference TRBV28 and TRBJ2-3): DVKVTQSSRYLVKRTGEKVFLECVQDMDHENMFWYRQDPGLGLRLIYFSYDVKMKEKGDIPEGYSVSREKKERFSLILESASTNQTSMYLCASSPSPGGDRTDTQYFGPGTRLTVL.

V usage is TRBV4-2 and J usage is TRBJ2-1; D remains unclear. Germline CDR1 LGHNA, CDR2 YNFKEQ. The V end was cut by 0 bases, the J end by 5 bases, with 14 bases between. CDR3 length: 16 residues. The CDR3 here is CASSQDHWAPDNEQFF. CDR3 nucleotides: TGTGCCAGCAGCCAAGACCACTGGGCCCCGGACAATGAGCAGTTCTTC.

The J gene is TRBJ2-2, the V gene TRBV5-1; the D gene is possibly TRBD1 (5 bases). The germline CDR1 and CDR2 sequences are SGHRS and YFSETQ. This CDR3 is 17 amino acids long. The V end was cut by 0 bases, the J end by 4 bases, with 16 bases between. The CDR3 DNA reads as TGCGCCAGCAGCTTGGCGGCAGGGATTGATGGCACCGGGGAGCTGTTTTTT. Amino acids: CASSLAAGIDGTGELFF.

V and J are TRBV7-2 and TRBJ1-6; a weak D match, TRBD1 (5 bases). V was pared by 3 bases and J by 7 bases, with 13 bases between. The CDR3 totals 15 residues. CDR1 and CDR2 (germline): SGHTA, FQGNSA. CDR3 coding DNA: TGTGCCAGCAGCTTCCTCGGGGGAAGAAATTCACCCCTCCACTTT. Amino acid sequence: CASSFLGGRNSPLHF.

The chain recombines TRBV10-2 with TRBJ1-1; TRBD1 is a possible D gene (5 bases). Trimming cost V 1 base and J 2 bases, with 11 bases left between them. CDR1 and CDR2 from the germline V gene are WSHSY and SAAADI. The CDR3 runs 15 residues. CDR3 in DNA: TGCGCCAGCAGTGAGTGGGCAGGGAGCAACACTGAAGCTTTCTTT. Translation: CASSEWAGSNTEAFF.

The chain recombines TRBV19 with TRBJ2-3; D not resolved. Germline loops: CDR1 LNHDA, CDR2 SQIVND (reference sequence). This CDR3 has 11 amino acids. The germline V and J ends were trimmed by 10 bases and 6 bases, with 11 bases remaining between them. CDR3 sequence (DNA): TGTGCCACTTTATACGCGGATACGCAGTATTTT. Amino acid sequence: CATLYADTQYF.

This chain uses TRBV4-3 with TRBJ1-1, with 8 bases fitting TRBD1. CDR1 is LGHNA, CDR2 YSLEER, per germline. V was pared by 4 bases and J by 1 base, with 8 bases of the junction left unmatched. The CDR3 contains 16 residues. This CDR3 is CASSPLETGGNTEAFF. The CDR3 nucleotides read TGCGCCAGCAGCCCTCTGGAAACAGGGGGGAACACTGAAGCTTTCTTT.

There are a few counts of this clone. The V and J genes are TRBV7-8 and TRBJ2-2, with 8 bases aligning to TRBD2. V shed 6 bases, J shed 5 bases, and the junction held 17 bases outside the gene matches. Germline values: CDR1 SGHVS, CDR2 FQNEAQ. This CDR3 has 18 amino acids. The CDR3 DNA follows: TGTGCCAGCAGACCACAACGGGGGGGAGGGAGGGTTACCGGGGAGCTGTTTTTT. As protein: CASRPQRGGGRVTGELFF.

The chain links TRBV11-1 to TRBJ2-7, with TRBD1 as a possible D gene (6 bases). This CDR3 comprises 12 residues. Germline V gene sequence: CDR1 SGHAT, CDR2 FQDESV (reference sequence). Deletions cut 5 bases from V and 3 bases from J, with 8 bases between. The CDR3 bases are TGTGCCAGCAGCGGGGACAACTACGAGCAGTACTTC. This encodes CASSGDNYEQYF. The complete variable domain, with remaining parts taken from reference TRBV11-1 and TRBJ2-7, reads EAEVAQSPRYKITEKSQAVAFWCDPISGHATLYWYRQILGQGPELLVQFQDESVVDDSQLPKDRFSAERLKGVDSTLKIQPAELGDSAMYLCASSGDNYEQYFGPGTRLTVT.

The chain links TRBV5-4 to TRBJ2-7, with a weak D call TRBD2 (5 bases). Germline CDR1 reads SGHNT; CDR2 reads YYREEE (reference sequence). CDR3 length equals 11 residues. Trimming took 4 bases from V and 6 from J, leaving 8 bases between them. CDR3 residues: CASSPGSEQYF. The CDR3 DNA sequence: TGTGCCAGCAGCCCGGGATCCGAGCAGTACTTC.

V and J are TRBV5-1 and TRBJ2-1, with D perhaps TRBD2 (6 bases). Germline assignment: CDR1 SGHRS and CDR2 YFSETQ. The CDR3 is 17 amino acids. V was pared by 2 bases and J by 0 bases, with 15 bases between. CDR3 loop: CASSLAPGLSSYNEQFF. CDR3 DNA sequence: TGCGCCAGCAGCTTAGCCCCGGGACTCAGCTCCTACAATGAGCAGTTCTTC.

The CDR3 protein is CASSQEGESWAFF. The CDR3 coding sequence is TGTGCCAGCAGCCAAGAAGGCGAAAGTTGGGCTTTCTTT. The V and J genes are TRBV4-2 and TRBJ1-1; D not resolved. V lost 0 bases, J lost 11 bases, and 13 bases lay in between. Germline V CDR1 and CDR2: LGHNA, YNFKEQ. There are 13 residues in the CDR3.

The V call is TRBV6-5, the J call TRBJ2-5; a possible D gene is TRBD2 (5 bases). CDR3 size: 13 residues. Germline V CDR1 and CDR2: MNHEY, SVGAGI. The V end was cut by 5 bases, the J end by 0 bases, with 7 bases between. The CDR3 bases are TGTGCCAGCAGTCCCGGGAACCAAGAGACCCAGTACTTC. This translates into CASSPGNQETQYF.

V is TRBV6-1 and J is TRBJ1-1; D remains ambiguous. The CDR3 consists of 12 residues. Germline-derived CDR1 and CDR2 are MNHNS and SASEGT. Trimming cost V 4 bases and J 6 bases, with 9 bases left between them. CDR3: CASSARWAEAFF. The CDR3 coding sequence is TGTGCCAGCAGTGCTAGGTGGGCTGAAGCTTTCTTT.

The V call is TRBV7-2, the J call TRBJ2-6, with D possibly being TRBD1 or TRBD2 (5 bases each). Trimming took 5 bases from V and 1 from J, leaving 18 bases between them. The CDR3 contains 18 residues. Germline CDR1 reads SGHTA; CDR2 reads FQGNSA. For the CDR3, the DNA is TGTGCCAGCAGCCAAGGACAAGGGACCCTTTCTGGGGCCAACGTCCTGACTTTC. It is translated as CASSQGQGTLSGANVLTF.

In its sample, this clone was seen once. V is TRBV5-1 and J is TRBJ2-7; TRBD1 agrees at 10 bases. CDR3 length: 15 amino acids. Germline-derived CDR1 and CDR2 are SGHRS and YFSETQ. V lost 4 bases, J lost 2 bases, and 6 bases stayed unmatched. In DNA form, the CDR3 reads TGCGCCAGCAGCCGGGGGACAGGGGAACCCTACGAGCAGTACTTC. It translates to CASSRGTGEPYEQYF.